These 20 T cell receptor beta chains came from one sample sequenced in a study of shared clonotypes between healthy human individuals. CD45RO negativity and positive selection for CCR7 defined naive CD8 cells, a population that excluded terminally differentiated effector memory CD45RA+ cells. The protocol was immunoSEQ multiplex PCR, while the TCRdb copy is restricted to in-frame clones and leaves out a portion. In the table there are about 870,000 clones, nearly 95% of which are singletons. Input material: naive CD8+ T cells sorted from blood. The receptor set was obtained from a man aged 25 to 45 in good health.

This clone has only a few counts. The sample contains more than one DNA sequence encoding this CDR3. The CDR3 sequence is CASSLEGAYGYTF. Written as DNA, the CDR3 is TGTGCCAGCAGCTTAGAGGGGGCATATGGCTACACCTTC. This sequence joins TRBV13 and TRBJ1-2; 7 nucleotides match TRBD1. Germline CDR1 and CDR2: PRHDT and FYEKMQ (reference sequence). The J segment lost 5 bases and the V segment lost 1 base, leaving 1 base of the junction unmatched. The CDR3 loop spans 13 amino acids.

The chain carries TRBV7-9 and TRBJ2-7; TRBD1 aligns across 7 bases. This CDR3 has 14 amino acids. Germline CDR1 reads SEHNR; CDR2 reads FQNEAQ (reference sequence). J gave up 3 bases and V 1 base, and 3 bases lay outside the gene matches. The CDR3 loop is CASSLEQGYYEQYF. The CDR3 DNA reads as TGTGCCAGCAGCTTAGAACAGGGGTACTACGAGCAGTACTTC.

The sample holds one count of this clone. V gene TRBV11-2 combines with J gene TRBJ2-5; D call uncertain. Germline V lookup: CDR1 SGHAT, CDR2 FQNNGV. The V gene lost 5 bases and the J gene lost 1 base, with 11 bases spanning the gap. This CDR3 has 14 amino acids. The CDR3 DNA is TGTGCCAGCAGCCGTACCCTCGTCCAAGAGACCCAGTACTTC. Translating it yields CASSRTLVQETQYF.

The chain is built from TRBV4-1 and TRBJ2-1, with TRBD1 matching over 8 bases. This CDR3 comprises 19 residues. Germline loops: CDR1 MGHRA, CDR2 YSYEKL. V shed 5 bases and J 2 bases; nucleotides not matched to a gene: 17. CDR3 loop: CASSGQGVAERAPYNEQFF. The CDR3 nucleotides are TGCGCCAGCAGCGGACAGGGAGTAGCAGAACGGGCACCCTACAATGAGCAGTTCTTC.

The CDR3 spells CASSFGRGQSSYEQYF. The CDR3 bases are TGTGCCAGCAGCTTCGGGCGAGGACAGAGCTCCTACGAGCAGTACTTC. The rearrangement uses TRBV5-5 and TRBJ2-7, with D possibly TRBD1 on 6 matching bases. V dropped 2 bases and J dropped 0 bases, with 15 bases sitting between them. CDR1 and CDR2 (germline): SGHKS, YYEKEE (reference sequence). CDR3 length: 16 amino acids.

The chain links TRBV11-2 to TRBJ2-3; possibly TRBD1 for D (6 bases). The CDR3 covers 18 residues. The germline CDR1 and CDR2 sequences are SGHAT and FQNNGV. V was pared by 5 bases and J by 2 bases, with 23 bases between. The CDR3 reads CASSPPRGWQGPTDTQYF. The CDR3, as DNA: TGTGCCAGCAGCCCCCCCAGGGGTTGGCAGGGGCCCACAGATACGCAGTATTTT.

In DNA form, the CDR3 reads TGTGCCAGTAGTGCCATACCGGGACAGTCGCAGGATGGCTACACCTTC. It codes for CASSAIPGQSQDGYTF. The chain couples TRBV19 to TRBJ1-2; 7 bases map to TRBD1. Germline V gives CDR1 LNHDA, CDR2 SQIVND (reference sequence). The CDR3 extends over 16 amino acids. The V gene end was trimmed by 5 bases and the J gene end by 6 bases; junction bases not matched to a gene: 15.

This chain links TRBV11-3 with TRBJ2-1; D not resolved. Looked up from germline, CDR1 is SGHNT and CDR2 is YENEEA. Trimming shortened V by 2 bases and J by 1 base, and 9 bases separated the two germline ends. The length of the CDR3 is 15 residues. CDR3 protein: CASSLYERSYNEQFF. The DNA for the CDR3 is TGTGCCAGCAGCTTATATGAGAGGTCCTACAATGAGCAGTTCTTC.

The chain combines TRBV29-1 with TRBJ2-7, with a tentative D call TRBD1 (7 bases). Germline V gene data show CDR1 as SQVTM and CDR2 as ANQGSEA. CDR3 length: 13 amino acids. V was cut by 6 bases and J by 3 bases, with 15 bases left in between. The CDR3: CSVVRQGGYEQYF. CDR3 bases: TGCAGCGTGGTTCGACAGGGAGGCTACGAGCAGTACTTC.

The chain recombines TRBV14 with TRBJ2-7; 7 bases align to TRBD1. The germline gives CDR1 SGHDN, CDR2 FVKESK. The CDR3 extends over 14 amino acids. After removal of 3 bases from V and 5 bases from J, the junction contained 7 bases not matched to a gene. In nucleotides, the CDR3 is TGTGCCAGCAGCCAGTTCGGACAGGTCCACGAGCAGTACTTC. It is translated as CASSQFGQVHEQYF.

The CDR3 DNA sequence: TGTGCCAGCAGCCTCCTAGCGGGAGACACCGGGGAGCTGTTTTTT. Its translation: CASSLLAGDTGELFF. The rearrangement joins TRBV27 to TRBJ2-2, with 10 bases fitting TRBD2. The V gene end was trimmed by 6 bases and the J gene end by 3 bases; junction bases not matched to a gene: 4. This CDR3 has 15 residues. Per the germline V gene, CDR1 is MNHEY and CDR2 is SMNVEV (reference sequence).

V gene TRBV16 combines with J gene TRBJ2-1; the match to TRBD2 covers 8 bases. Trimming took 2 bases from V and 4 from J; bases not matched to a gene: 19. The CDR3 loop spans 20 amino acids. Germline CDR1 is KGHSY and CDR2 is FQNENV. In DNA, the CDR3 is TGTGCCAGCAGCCAAAACCCCAGCCGGCTACTAGCGGCCCAATACAATGAGCAGTTCTTC. Its translation is CASSQNPSRLLAAQYNEQFF. Looking up the rest from reference TRBV16 and TRBJ2-1 gives the full variable domain: GEEVAQTPKHLVRGEGQKAKLYCAPIKGHSYVFWYQQVLKNEFKFLISFQNENVFDETGMPKERFSAKCLPNSPCSLEIQATKLEDSAVYFCASSQNPSRLLAAQYNEQFFGPGTRLTVL.

The V call is TRBV11-3, the J call TRBJ2-7; D remains unclear. There are 14 residues in the CDR3. Trimming left V 3 bases short and J 4 bases short, with 13 bases between. From germline, CDR1 is SGHNT and CDR2 YENEEA. The CDR3 spells CASSFGSLGYEQYF. As DNA, the CDR3 is TGTGCCAGCAGCTTTGGCTCCTTAGGTTACGAGCAGTACTTC.

The rearrangement joins TRBV6-1 to TRBJ1-4, with TRBD1 matching over 9 bases. The CDR3 sequence is 14 residues long. V lost 10 bases and J lost 6; bases outside the gene matches: 9. CDR1 and CDR2 (germline): MNHNS, SASEGT. The CDR3 protein is CAINYRGLDEKLFF. CDR3 DNA sequence: TGTGCCATTAACTACAGGGGGCTCGATGAAAAACTGTTTTTT.

The chain combines TRBV5-5 with TRBJ2-1; possibly TRBD2 for D (6 bases). The CDR3 spans 14 residues. V was pared by 0 bases and J by 4 bases, with 8 bases between. From germline, CDR1 is SGHKS and CDR2 YYEKEE (reference sequence). The CDR3 is CASSLEGTYNEQFF. The CDR3 nucleotides read TGTGCCAGCAGCTTGGAGGGGACTTACAATGAGCAGTTCTTC.

The chain employs TRBV21-1 and TRBJ2-7; the D call TRBD2 from the table was never checked on the DNA. TRBV21-1 is a listed pseudogene. The length of the CDR3 is 17 residues. The CDR3 here is CASSKVRGTSGKYEQYF. The CDR3, as DNA: TGTGCCAGCAGCAAAGTGAGAGGAACTAGCGGAAAATACGAGCAGTACTTC.

The genes are TRBV11-2 and TRBJ2-7; the match to TRBD2 covers 8 bases. The CDR3 totals 15 residues. Germline V CDR1 and CDR2: SGHAT, FQNNGV. J gave up 3 bases and V 5 bases, and 9 bases lay outside the gene matches. The DNA of the CDR3 is TGTGCCAGCAGCCACGGCCGGGGGGGAGACTACGAGCAGTACTTC. It translates to CASSHGRGGDYEQYF. Filled out from reference TRBV11-2 and TRBJ2-7, the complete variable domain reads EAGVAQSPRYKIIEKRQSVAFWCNPISGHATLYWYQQILGQGPKLLIQFQNNGVVDDSQLPKDRFSAERLKGVDSTLKIQPAKLEDSAVYLCASSHGRGGDYEQYFGPGTRLTVT.

The rearrangement links TRBV27 to TRBJ1-1; a possible D gene is TRBD1 (6 bases). Germline CDR1 and CDR2: MNHEY and SMNVEV (reference sequence). The ends were cut back, 6 bases at V and 7 bases at J, with 12 bases in the middle. The CDR3 is 12 residues long. CDR3 nucleotides: TGTGCCAGCAGCCAACAGGGTAATGAAGCTTTCTTT. This gives the protein CASSQQGNEAFF.

The rearrangement uses TRBV11-2 and TRBJ2-5; unclear D gene. The CDR3 totals 11 residues. CDR1 and CDR2 (germline): SGHAT, FQNNGV. Trimming took off 6 bases at V and 2 bases at J, with 4 bases between the two ends. The CDR3 DNA reads as TGTGCCAGCAGTGATCAAGAGACCCAGTACTTC. This translates into CASSDQETQYF.

The chain recombines TRBV4-1 with TRBJ2-1; tentatively, D is TRBD1 (5 bases). CDR1 MGHRA and CDR2 YSYEKL come from the germline V gene. This CDR3 has 15 residues. V was clipped by 5 bases and J by 8 bases, with 19 bases between them. The CDR3 is CASSGAGYWGDEQFF. CDR3 DNA: TGCGCCAGCAGCGGGGCCGGCTATTGGGGCGATGAGCAGTTCTTC.